This paragraph reports one T cell receptor (beta chain). This CDR3 is 16 amino acids long. The V end was cut by 2 bases, the J end by 6 bases, with 17 bases between. Germline values: CDR1 KGHSH, CDR2 LQKENI. These data originate in a study of blood T cell repertoires in COVID-19. Across the study: Italy, Spain and the United States were the sources of the convalescent and acute COVID-19 samples.

In the authors' methods: Reference gene primer amplification gave estimated nucleated cell counts. TCRdb's copy holds only in-frame clones and misses some; the assay was immunoSEQ multiplex PCR. For V, J and clone size, that table is used; D and trimming come from the DNA. The sample records some 130,000 clones, more than 70% being singletons. The sequencing input was peripheral blood. The TCR comes from a man aged 65 to 79 with acute or convalescent COVID-19. The chain combines TRBV18 with TRBJ2-1, with D perhaps matching TRBD2 (6 bases). CDR3 DNA: TGTGCCAGCTCACCATCTTCGGCCAGGCGGGGCAATGAGCAGTTCTTC. Encoded protein: CASSPSSARRGNEQFF.